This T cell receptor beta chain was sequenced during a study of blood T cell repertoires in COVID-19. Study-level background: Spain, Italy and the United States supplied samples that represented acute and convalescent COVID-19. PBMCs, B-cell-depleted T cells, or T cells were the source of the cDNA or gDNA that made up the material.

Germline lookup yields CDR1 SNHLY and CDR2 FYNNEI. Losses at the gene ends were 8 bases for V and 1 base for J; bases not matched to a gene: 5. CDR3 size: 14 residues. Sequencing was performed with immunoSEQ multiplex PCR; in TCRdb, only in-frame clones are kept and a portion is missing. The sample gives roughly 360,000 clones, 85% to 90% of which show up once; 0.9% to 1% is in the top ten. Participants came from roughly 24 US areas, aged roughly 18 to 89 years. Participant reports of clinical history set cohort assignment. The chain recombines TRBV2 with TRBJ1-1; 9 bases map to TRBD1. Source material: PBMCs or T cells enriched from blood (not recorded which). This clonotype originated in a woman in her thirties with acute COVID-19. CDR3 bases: TGTGCCAGCGGGCGGACAGGGGCGAACACTGAAGCTTTCTTT. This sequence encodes CASGRTGANTEAFF.